Below, 27 T cell receptor beta chains from the same sample are listed, as sequenced in a study of T cell responses to AZD1222 COVID-19 vaccine. Assay: immunoSEQ multiplex PCR; the TCRdb copy retains only in-frame clones and omits some. The repertoire holds around 160,000 clones, with about 93% as singletons. Sequenced here: peripheral blood, sampled on day 0 of AZD1222 vaccination. These receptors originate from an adult in good health.

The chain recombines TRBV9 with TRBJ2-3, with D uncertain. V was trimmed by 0 bases and J by 2 bases, leaving 10 bases between them. The CDR3 loop spans 15 amino acids. In germline, CDR1 is SGDLS, CDR2 YYNGEE. CDR3 bases: TGTGCCAGCAGCGTAGTCGGCTCTGACACAGATACGCAGTATTTT. Amino acid sequence: CASSVVGSDTDTQYF.

The V and J genes are TRBV7-8 and TRBJ2-5; either TRBD1 or TRBD2 may fit D (5 bases each). CDR1 and CDR2 from the germline V gene are SGHVS and FQNEAQ. Trimming shortened V by 3 bases and J by 4 bases, and 9 bases separated the two germline ends. The CDR3 spans 13 residues. As DNA, the CDR3 is TGTGCCAGCAGCTTGGGAGACAGAGAGACCCAGTACTTC. This gives the protein CASSLGDRETQYF.

V gene TRBV5-1 combines with J gene TRBJ2-7, with 9 bases identical to TRBD1. The germline gives CDR1 SGHRS, CDR2 YFSETQ. This CDR3 is 18 amino acids long. J was trimmed by 2 bases and V by 0 bases; bases with no gene match: 12. CDR3 nucleotide sequence: TGCGCCAGCAGCTTGGGTCCCTCTGACAGGGGGAGCACCTACGAGCAGTACTTC. This sequence encodes CASSLGPSDRGSTYEQYF.

The rearrangement uses TRBV6-6 and TRBJ2-2; the D is unclear. CDR3 length: 13 residues. Trimming removed 0 bases at V and 6 bases at J, with 5 bases between. Germline values: CDR1 MNHNY, CDR2 SVGAGI (reference sequence). CDR3 region: CASSYSGSGELFF. Here the CDR3 DNA reads TGTGCCAGCAGTTACTCTGGGTCCGGGGAGCTGTTTTTT.

J is TRBJ1-3 and V is TRBV28; D is possibly TRBD1 (6 bases). V shed 5 bases and J shed 5 bases, with 22 bases lying between them. Germline V gene data show CDR1 as MDHEN and CDR2 as SYDVKM. The CDR3 has 17 amino acids. CDR3 nucleotide sequence: TGTGCCAGCAGTCCTACCGGGACACCGTCCGGGAGAAACACCATATATTTT. Its protein is CASSPTGTPSGRNTIYF.

The gene calls are TRBV6-5 and TRBJ1-1; D perhaps matches TRBD1 (5 bases). The germline CDR1 and CDR2 sequences are MNHEY and SVGAGI. Trimming took off 5 bases at V and 6 bases at J, with 19 bases between the two ends. The CDR3 extends over 15 amino acids. For the CDR3, the DNA is TGTGCCAGCAGTAACCGGGACGGGGGGATCGCTGAAGCTTTCTTT. This translates into CASSNRDGGIAEAFF.

The chain combines TRBV6-2 or TRBV6-3 with TRBJ2-7, with D possibly TRBD1 on 6 matching bases. CDR1 and CDR2 (germline): MNHEY, SVGEGT. The CDR3 consists of 15 residues. Trimming took 0 bases from V and 4 from J, leaving 13 bases between them. The CDR3: CASSYSRGGWYEQYF. The CDR3 DNA sequence: TGTGCCAGCAGTTACTCCAGAGGGGGTTGGTACGAGCAGTACTTC.

The chain uses TRBV5-1 and TRBJ1-5, with a weak D call TRBD1 (5 bases). The V end was cut by 0 bases, the J end by 8 bases, with 21 bases between. This CDR3 is 17 amino acids long. Germline lookup yields CDR1 SGHRS and CDR2 YFSETQ. This CDR3 reads CASSLAPRGSPDEPQHF. The CDR3 DNA reads TGCGCCAGCAGCTTGGCCCCTCGGGGGAGCCCGGACGAGCCCCAGCATTTT. Using reference TRBV5-1 and TRBJ1-5 for the parts outside the CDR3, the full variable domain is KAGVTQTPRYLIKTRGQQVTLSCSPISGHRSVSWYQQTPGQGLQFLFEYFSETQRNKGNFPGRFSGRQFSNSRSEMNVSTLELGDSALYLCASSLAPRGSPDEPQHFGDGTRLSIL.

The V gene is TRBV4-1, the J gene TRBJ2-5; TRBD2 aligns across 12 bases. The CDR3 is 16 amino acids. Germline V gene lookup returns CDR1 MGHRA and CDR2 YSYEKL. The ends lost 3 bases at V and 2 bases at J; junction bases unmatched: 4. The CDR3 spells CASSQTSGGTQETQYF. The CDR3 coding sequence is TGCGCCAGCAGCCAGACTAGCGGGGGCACTCAAGAGACCCAGTACTTC.

The CDR3 here is CASSLGQFDTQYF. CDR3 sequence (DNA): TGTGCCAGCAGCTTAGGGCAGTTCGATACGCAGTATTTT. The chain recombines TRBV11-2 with TRBJ2-3, with D unclear. Trimming shortened V by 1 base and J by 6 bases, and 8 bases separated the two germline ends. Germline CDR1 reads SGHAT; CDR2 reads FQNNGV. This CDR3 region has 13 residues.

This chain connects TRBV5-4 to TRBJ2-4; 7 bases are shared with TRBD2. Looked up from germline, CDR1 is SGHNT and CDR2 is YYREEE (reference sequence). The CDR3 sequence is 15 residues long. V lost 4 bases to trimming and J lost 8 bases; unmatched junction nucleotides: 12. CDR3 bases: TGTGCCAGCAGCCCGGGAGGAGGCAGAGGGGACATTCAGTACTTC. Translating gives CASSPGGGRGDIQYF.

The chain combines TRBV6-5 with TRBJ1-2, with 9 positions matching TRBD1. From germline, CDR1 is MNHEY and CDR2 SVGAGI. The CDR3 sequence is 12 residues long. Germline trimming cut 5 bases from V and 8 bases from J; bases unmatched to any gene: 3. CDR3 in amino acids: CASSIGQGGYTF. The CDR3 DNA reads TGTGCCAGCAGTATCGGACAGGGGGGCTACACCTTC.

This clone has only one observation. The gene calls are TRBV7-2 and TRBJ2-1; no clear D. CDR1 is SGHTA, CDR2 FQGNSA, per germline. This CDR3 spans 14 amino acids. Between the trimmed V and J ends, which lost 1 base and 6 bases, there was a span of 10 bases. The CDR3 DNA follows: TGTGCCAGCAGCTTAGTAGCCAGCGCCAATGAGCAGTTCTTC. Its translation: CASSLVASANEQFF.

The V call is TRBV28, the J call TRBJ2-1, with TRBD2 matching 9 bases. The CDR3 extends over 15 amino acids. Trimming at V came to 3 bases and at J to 5 bases, leaving 5 bases not matched to a gene. CDR1 and CDR2 from the germline V gene are MDHEN and SYDVKM. The CDR3 reads CASSLRLAENNEQFF. The CDR3 nucleotides read TGTGCCAGCAGTTTGAGACTAGCGGAGAACAATGAGCAGTTCTTC.

V gene TRBV7-3 combines with J gene TRBJ2-1; 7 bases match TRBD1. Germline CDR1 and CDR2: SGHTA and FQGTGA. The V and J ends lost 5 bases and 4 bases, in that order; junction bases with no gene match: 8. The CDR3 totals 15 residues. The CDR3 bases are TGTGCCAGCAGCATTGACAGGGCCGATTACAATGAGCAGTTCTTC. Translation gives CASSIDRADYNEQFF. The variable domain in full, with the rest retrieved from reference TRBV7-3 and TRBJ2-1, is GAGVSQTPSNKVTEKGKYVELRCDPISGHTALYWYRQSLGQGPEFLIYFQGTGAADDSGLPNDRFFAVRPEGSVSTLKIQRTERGDSAVYLCASSIDRADYNEQFFGPGTRLTVL.

The J gene is TRBJ2-7, the V gene TRBV27, with D perhaps matching TRBD1 (5 bases). V gave up 1 base and J gave up 2 bases, with 15 bases separating them. Germline V gene sequence: CDR1 MNHEY, CDR2 SMNVEV (reference sequence). This CDR3 contains 16 residues. The CDR3 loop is CASSLLGSQGAYEQYF. CDR3 DNA sequence: TGTGCCAGCAGTTTATTGGGCAGCCAAGGGGCCTACGAGCAGTACTTC.

The chain joins TRBV5-1 to TRBJ1-1; D not resolved. Germline V CDR1 and CDR2: SGHRS, YFSETQ. Trimming pared 2 bases from V and 3 bases from J, leaving 17 bases between. The CDR3 has 16 residues. CDR3 DNA sequence: TGCGCCAGCAGCTTAGGGTCGGGGTCAGGTGACACTGAAGCTTTCTTT. Protein product: CASSLGSGSGDTEAFF.

The chain couples TRBV6-1 to TRBJ1-3, with D maybe TRBD1 (5 bases). Deletions cut 6 bases from V and 7 bases from J, with 16 bases between. CDR1 and CDR2 from the germline V gene are MNHNS and SASEGT. The CDR3 contains 14 residues. The CDR3 reads CASSRGTAANTIYF. The CDR3 nucleotides are TGTGCCAGCAGCCGTGGGACGGCAGCCAACACCATATATTTT.

The genes are TRBV7-9 and TRBJ2-7, with TRBD1 as a possible D gene (6 bases). CDR1 SEHNR and CDR2 FQNEAQ come from the germline V gene (reference sequence). This CDR3 is built from 18 residues. V lost 2 bases to trimming and J lost 1 base, with 21 bases between them. The CDR3 loop reads CASSLKPTPRDTSYEQYF. The DNA for the CDR3 is TGTGCCAGCAGCTTAAAGCCTACGCCCCGGGACACTTCCTACGAGCAGTACTTC.

This clone was counted between two and nine times. This sequence joins TRBV2 and TRBJ1-1; 9 nucleotides line up with TRBD1. Trimming at V came to 0 bases and at J to 1 base, leaving 3 bases not matched to a gene. This CDR3 contains 16 residues. Germline CDR1 reads SNHLY; CDR2 reads FYNNEI. CDR3 DNA sequence: TGTGCCAGCAGTGAAGCGGACAGGGGATCGAACACTGAAGCTTTCTTT. Amino acids: CASSEADRGSNTEAFF.

CDR3 nucleotides: TGTGCCAGCCAGGGACAGGGGGCTGGCACCGGGGAGCTGTTTTTT. As protein: CASQGQGAGTGELFF. V usage is TRBV7-9 and J usage is TRBJ2-2, with 12 bases fitting TRBD1. In germline, CDR1 is SEHNR, CDR2 FQNEAQ (reference sequence). The CDR3 consists of 15 residues. V lost 8 bases and J lost 4; bases outside the gene matches: 5.

The chain couples TRBV11-2 to TRBJ1-6; perhaps TRBD1 as D (5 bases). The CDR3 totals 16 residues. Germline V gives CDR1 SGHAT, CDR2 FQNNGV. Trimming cost V 5 bases and J 8 bases, with 19 bases left between them. The CDR3 bases are TGTGCCAGCAGCCTAGCTCGGGCCAGGGCGGATTCACCCCTCCACTTT. This sequence encodes CASSLARARADSPLHF.

The rearrangement joins TRBV7-2 to TRBJ2-2; the match to TRBD2 covers 10 bases. This CDR3 comprises 16 residues. After removal of 1 base from V and 8 bases from J, the junction contained 7 bases not matched to a gene. From germline, CDR1 is SGHTA and CDR2 FQGNSA. DNA for the CDR3: TGTGCCAGCAGCTTAGGAGCGGGGGGGTCCGCGGGGGAGCTGTTTTTT. Its protein product is CASSLGAGGSAGELFF.

This clone was seen just once. V usage is TRBV19 and J usage is TRBJ2-1; 8 bases agree with TRBD2. CDR1 LNHDA and CDR2 SQIVND come from the germline V gene (reference sequence). The CDR3 extends over 15 amino acids. J was trimmed by 3 bases and V by 3 bases; bases with no gene match: 4. The CDR3 is CASSIALAGYNEQFF. The CDR3 DNA is TGTGCCAGTAGTATTGCGCTAGCGGGCTACAATGAGCAGTTCTTC.

V is TRBV5-4 and J is TRBJ2-3; D remains ambiguous. Per germline, CDR1 SGHNT and CDR2 YYREEE (reference sequence). The length of the CDR3 is 12 residues. With 3 bases removed from V and 2 bases from J, the gap between germline ends came to 4 bases. DNA for the CDR3: TGTGCCAGCAGCTCCGACACAGATACGCAGTATTTT. Amino acid sequence: CASSSDTDTQYF.

The chain recombines TRBV27 with TRBJ1-2, with D unclear. Trimming took off 10 bases at V and 4 bases at J, with 13 bases between the two ends. The CDR3 sequence is 12 residues long. Germline CDR1 reads MNHEY; CDR2 reads SMNVEV (reference sequence). The CDR3 loop is CATLRHPYGYTF. CDR3 bases: TGTGCCACCCTGAGGCATCCCTATGGCTACACCTTC.

The chain is built from TRBV7-3 and TRBJ1-6; D perhaps matches TRBD1 (5 bases). CDR1 is SGHTA and CDR2 is FQGTGA in the germline V gene. The CDR3 spans 13 residues. V lost 5 bases, J lost 6 bases, and 8 bases lay in between. The DNA for the CDR3 is TGTGCCAGCAGCCCGGGACCTAATTCACCCCTCCACTTT. As protein: CASSPGPNSPLHF.